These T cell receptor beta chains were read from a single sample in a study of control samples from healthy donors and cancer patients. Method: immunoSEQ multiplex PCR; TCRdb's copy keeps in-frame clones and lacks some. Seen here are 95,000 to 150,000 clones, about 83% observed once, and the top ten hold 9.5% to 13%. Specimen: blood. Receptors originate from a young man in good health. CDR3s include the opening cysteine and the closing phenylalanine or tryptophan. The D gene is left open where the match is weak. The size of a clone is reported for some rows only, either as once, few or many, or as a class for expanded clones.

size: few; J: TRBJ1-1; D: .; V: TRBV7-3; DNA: TGTGCCAGCAGCCAACCGGGGAACACTGAAGCTTTCTTT; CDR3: CASSQPGNTEAFF
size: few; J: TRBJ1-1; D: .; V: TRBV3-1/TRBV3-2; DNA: TGTGCCAGCAGCCAAGATCTTTCGGTGAACACTGAAGCTTTCTTT; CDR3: CASSQDLSVNTEAFF
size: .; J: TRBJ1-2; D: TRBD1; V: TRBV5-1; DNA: TGCGCCAGCAGTCCCGGACAGGGGGACGGCTACACCTTC; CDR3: CASSPGQGDGYTF
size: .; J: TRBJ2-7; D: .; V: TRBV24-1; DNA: TGTGCCACCAGTGTGGGGGGCTACAACGAGCAGTACTTC; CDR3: CATSVGGYNEQYF
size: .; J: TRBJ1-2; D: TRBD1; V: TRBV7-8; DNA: TGTGCCAGCAGCTCGGACAGGGCCAACTATGGCTACACCTTC; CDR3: CASSSDRANYGYTF
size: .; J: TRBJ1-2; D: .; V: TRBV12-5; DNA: TGTGCTAGTGGCTTAGGGGCGTCGTATCACGGCTACACCTTC; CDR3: CASGLGASYHGYTF
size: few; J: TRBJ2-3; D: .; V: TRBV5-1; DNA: TGCGCCAGCAGCTTGGCAGGGGGGAAAGATACGCAGTATTTT; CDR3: CASSLAGGKDTQYF
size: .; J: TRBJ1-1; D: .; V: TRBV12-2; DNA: TGTGCAAGTCGCTTAAAAGCCGGACAGGGGGCCACAAAGGACACTGAAGCTTTCTTT; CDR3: CASRLKAGQGATKDTEAFF
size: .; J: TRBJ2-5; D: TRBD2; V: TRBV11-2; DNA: TGTGCCAGCAGCGTGATTAGCGGGGGGGCGGAGACCCAGTACTTC; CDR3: CASSVISGGAETQYF
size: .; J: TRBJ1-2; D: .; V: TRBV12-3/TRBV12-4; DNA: TGTGCCAGCAGTTTAAACCGTGAGGATGGCTACACCTTC; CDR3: CASSLNREDGYTF
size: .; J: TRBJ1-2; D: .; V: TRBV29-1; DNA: TGCAGCGTTGGAGAGGGAGACTATGGCTACACCTTC; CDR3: CSVGEGDYGYTF
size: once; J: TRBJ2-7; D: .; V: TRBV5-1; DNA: TGCGCCAGCAGCCTCTTAGGAGGGGGGAGGTACGAGCAGTACTTC; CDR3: CASSLLGGGRYEQYF
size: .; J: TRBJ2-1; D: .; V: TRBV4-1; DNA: TGCGCCAGCAGCCCCGGGGCAGCCTACAATGAGCAGTTCTTC; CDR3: CASSPGAAYNEQFF
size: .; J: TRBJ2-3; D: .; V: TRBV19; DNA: TGTGCCAGTAGCCCCGTTAGGGGAACAGATACGCAGTATTTT; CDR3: CASSPVRGTDTQYF
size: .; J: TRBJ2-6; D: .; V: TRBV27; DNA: TGTGCCAGCAGTCCCTCCCACAGGGTTATGTCCAACGTCCTGACTTTC; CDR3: CASSPSHRVMSNVLTF
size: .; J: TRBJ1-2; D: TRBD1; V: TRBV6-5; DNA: TGTGCCAGCAGTTACGACGAGGGACAGGGGACGAGGGGCTACACCTTC; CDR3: CASSYDEGQGTRGYTF
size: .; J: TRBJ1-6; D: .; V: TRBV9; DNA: TGTGCCAGCAGCGTAGGGGGCAGGGACTATTCACCCCTCCACTTT; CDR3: CASSVGGRDYSPLHF
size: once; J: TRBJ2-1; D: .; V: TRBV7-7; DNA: TGTGCCAGCAGCTTAGCGCTGGGAGACAATGAGCAGTTCTTC; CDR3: CASSLALGDNEQFF
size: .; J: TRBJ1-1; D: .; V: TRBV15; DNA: TGTGCCACCAGCCGGAATAGAATGAACACTGAAGCTTTCTTT; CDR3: CATSRNRMNTEAFF
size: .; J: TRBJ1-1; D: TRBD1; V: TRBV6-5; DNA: TGTGCCAGCAGATTCGGACAGGAAACTGAAGCTTTCTTT; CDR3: CASRFGQETEAFF
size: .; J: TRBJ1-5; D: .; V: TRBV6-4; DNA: TGTGCCAGCAGTGACTCTTCAGCTTATAGCAATCAGCCCCAGCATTTT; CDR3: CASSDSSAYSNQPQHF
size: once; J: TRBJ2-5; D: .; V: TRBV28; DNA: TGTGCCAGCAGTTTATCCCGAGGGGGGTCCCAAGAGACCCAGTACTTC; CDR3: CASSLSRGGSQETQYF
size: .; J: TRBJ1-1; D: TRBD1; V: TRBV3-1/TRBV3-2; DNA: TGTGCCAGCAGCCACCAGGGACAGGGGAACACTGAAGCTTTCTTT; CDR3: CASSHQGQGNTEAFF